This passage covers 15 T cell receptor beta chains from one sample sequenced in a study of shared clonotypes between healthy human individuals. Naive CD8 cells comprised CD45RO-negative, CCR7-positively selected cells, excluding terminally differentiated effector memory CD45RA+ cells. TCRdb's copy holds only in-frame clones and misses some; the assay was immunoSEQ multiplex PCR. In the table there are roughly 590,000 clones, 95% to 96% of which are singletons. Sequenced sample: naive CD8+ T cells sorted from blood. All receptors derive from a young woman in good health.

The chain employs TRBV11-2 and TRBJ2-1, with 7 bases matching TRBD1. The germline gives CDR1 SGHAT, CDR2 FQNNGV. With 5 bases clipped from V and 2 bases from J, the junction kept 9 bases outside the gene matches. CDR3 length: 16 residues. In DNA, the CDR3 is TGTGCCAGCAGCCCCGAGACAGGGATCCCCTACAATGAGCAGTTCTTC. This gives the protein CASSPETGIPYNEQFF. Complete variable domain (other parts from reference TRBV11-2 and TRBJ2-1): EAGVAQSPRYKIIEKRQSVAFWCNPISGHATLYWYQQILGQGPKLLIQFQNNGVVDDSQLPKDRFSAERLKGVDSTLKIQPAKLEDSAVYLCASSPETGIPYNEQFFGPGTRLTVL.

This chain links TRBV5-1 with TRBJ2-7; 8 nucleotides line up with TRBD2. The CDR3 has 15 amino acids. The junction had 8 bases not matched to a gene; V was cut back by 2 bases and J by 4 bases. From germline, CDR1 is SGHRS and CDR2 YFSETQ. The CDR3 DNA is TGCGCCAGCAGCTTTGTAACTAGCGGAGCGTACGAGCAGTACTTC. It specifies CASSFVTSGAYEQYF. Looking up the rest from reference TRBV5-1 and TRBJ2-7 gives the full variable domain: KAGVTQTPRYLIKTRGQQVTLSCSPISGHRSVSWYQQTPGQGLQFLFEYFSETQRNKGNFPGRFSGRQFSNSRSEMNVSTLELGDSALYLCASSFVTSGAYEQYFGPGTRLTVT.

V is TRBV7-9 and J is TRBJ2-5; possible D gene TRBD2, 5 bases. From germline, CDR1 is SEHNR and CDR2 FQNEAQ (reference sequence). Trimming removed 3 bases from V and 4 bases from J, with 15 bases in between. The CDR3 length is 15 residues. CDR3 protein: CASSFPTIARETQYF. The CDR3 DNA sequence: TGTGCCAGCAGCTTCCCCACCATAGCGAGAGAGACCCAGTACTTC.

The CDR3: CASSIGDSRETQYF. As DNA, the CDR3 is TGTGCCAGTAGTATTGGGGATAGCCGGGAGACCCAGTACTTC. The gene calls are TRBV19 and TRBJ2-5; D is unclear. V was pared by 3 bases and J by 5 bases, with 13 bases between. CDR1 and CDR2 (germline): LNHDA, SQIVND (reference sequence). The CDR3 extends over 14 amino acids.

The chain recombines TRBV5-8 with TRBJ1-2, with D possibly TRBD1 on 5 matching bases. Trimming stripped 3 bases from V and 4 bases from J, with 10 bases between. The CDR3 spans 13 residues. Looked up from germline, CDR1 is SGHTS and CDR2 is YDEGEE. The chain's CDR3 is CASSSGGPYGYTF. The CDR3 nucleotides read TGTGCCAGCAGCTCGGGGGGACCCTATGGCTACACCTTC.

This clone was detected once. The chain is built from TRBV5-5 and TRBJ2-7; D unclear. Germline loops: CDR1 SGHKS, CDR2 YYEKEE (reference sequence). Trimming removed 3 bases at V and 6 bases at J, with 7 bases between. The CDR3 consists of 11 residues. The CDR3 reads CASSSPGEQYF. CDR3 sequence (DNA): TGTGCCAGCAGCTCTCCTGGCGAGCAGTACTTC. The full variable domain, its missing parts supplied by reference TRBV5-5 and TRBJ2-7, is DAGVTQSPTHLIKTRGQQVTLRCSPISGHKSVSWYQQVLGQGPQFIFQYYEKEERGRGNFPDRFSARQFPNYSSELNVNALLLGDSALYLCASSSPGEQYFGPGTRLTVT.

J is TRBJ1-5 and V is TRBV19; the match to TRBD1 covers 8 bases. The germline V gene encodes CDR1 LNHDA and CDR2 SQIVND (reference sequence). CDR3 length equals 19 residues. J was trimmed by 7 bases and V by 2 bases; bases with no gene match: 19. CDR3 sequence reads: CASSITPITETGVRQPQHF. In DNA, the CDR3 is TGTGCCAGTAGTATAACCCCAATCACCGAGACAGGGGTAAGGCAGCCCCAGCATTTT.

Points on this clone: This CDR3 is also generated by other DNA sequences in the sample. The chain combines TRBV5-1 with TRBJ1-3; no firm D call. Germline CDR1 is SGHRS and CDR2 is YFSETQ. The CDR3 has 15 amino acids. Trimming took 0 bases from V and 0 from J, leaving 7 bases between them. The CDR3 loop is CASSLDRSSGNTIYF. The CDR3 coding sequence is TGCGCCAGCAGCTTGGACAGAAGCTCTGGAAACACCATATATTTT.

The gene calls are TRBV7-7 and TRBJ2-3; no reliable D call. This CDR3 region has 11 residues. Germline V gives CDR1 SSHAT, CDR2 FNYEAQ (reference sequence). V lost 4 bases, J lost 10 bases, and 9 bases lay in between. For the CDR3, the DNA is TGTGCCAGCAGCTCTAGAGTGGCGCAGTATTTT. This encodes CASSSRVAQYF.

The V gene is TRBV28, the J gene TRBJ2-7; D unclear. V was shortened by 5 bases and J by 2 bases, with 22 bases between the two germline ends. The CDR3 runs 17 residues. Germline V gene lookup returns CDR1 MDHEN and CDR2 SYDVKM. The CDR3 here is CASSGPLGIGLAYEQYF. The CDR3, as DNA: TGTGCCAGCAGTGGACCTTTGGGGATTGGGCTGGCCTACGAGCAGTACTTC.

This chain joins TRBV29-1 and TRBJ2-7; weak D call: TRBD1 (7 bases). CDR1 is SQVTM and CDR2 is ANQGSEA in the germline V gene. The CDR3 sequence is 16 residues long. Trimming removed 2 bases at V and 6 bases at J, with 23 bases between. Here the CDR3 reads CSVEIQARGVFLEQYF. Here the CDR3 DNA reads TGCAGCGTTGAAATACAGGCCAGGGGGGTTTTTCTCGAGCAGTACTTC.

This clone was recorded only once. The V gene is TRBV10-1, the J gene TRBJ2-1; D may be TRBD1 or TRBD2 (5 bases each). The CDR3 has 18 amino acids. The ends were cut back, 2 bases at V and 0 bases at J, with 17 bases in the middle. The germline CDR1 and CDR2 sequences are WNHNN and SYGVQD (reference sequence). CDR3 sequence (DNA): TGCGCCAGCAGTGAGCTATCCGGGACCGCCAGCTCCTACAATGAGCAGTTCTTC. Protein product: CASSELSGTASSYNEQFF.

The J gene is TRBJ2-7, the V gene TRBV5-1; 12 bases agree with TRBD1. Germline loops: CDR1 SGHRS, CDR2 YFSETQ. The CDR3 has 16 amino acids. V shed 1 base and J 5 bases; nucleotides not matched to a gene: 7. For the CDR3, the DNA is TGCGCCAGCAGCTTGATGGGACAGGGGGCTTTCGACGAGCAGTACTTC. Amino acids: CASSLMGQGAFDEQYF.

The chain carries TRBV2 and TRBJ2-7; no clear D gene. The V and J ends lost 2 bases and 0 bases respectively, with 11 bases between them. The germline V gene encodes CDR1 SNHLY and CDR2 FYNNEI. CDR3 size: 15 residues. CDR3 nucleotides: TGTGCCAGCAGTGAATCGGGCTTTAGCTCCTACGAGCAGTACTTC. Translation: CASSESGFSSYEQYF.

The chain is built from TRBV7-2 and TRBJ1-2; no clear D. Germline values: CDR1 SGHTA, CDR2 FQGNSA. The CDR3 covers 14 residues. V lost 1 base to trimming and J lost 6 bases, with 12 bases between them. The CDR3, as DNA: TGTGCCAGCAGCTTAGGTACAGCCATAGATGGCTACACCTTC. Translating it yields CASSLGTAIDGYTF.